This TCR beta chain emerged from a study of cytomegalovirus exposure and HLA in healthy donors (dated by TCRdb to about 2017). Regarding the research as a whole: An earlier analysis of some 600 of the donors reported around 280 Gb of sequence data and 95 million to 130 million unique TCR beta sequences obtained from around 180 million T cells. An early release that covered some 630 HLA-typed donors contained about 300 gigabases of sequencing data and approximately 85 million unique TCR sequences. The genetic ancestry cluster associated with self-reported Caucasian donors included around four fifths of the 300 to 450 genotyped donors. The study aimed to test whether cataloging public T cell receptors could reveal signatures of past pathogen exposure. The study profiled the T cell repertoires of under 700 subjects by immunosequencing and related them to cytomegalovirus serostatus. A separate validation cohort of about 110 different subjects was used in addition to the approximately 640-subject first cohort. To predict cytomegalovirus infection status, the study brought together high-throughput TCR immunosequencing, statistical association of individual TCRs with disease status, and machine learning. To study patterns of TCR occurrence, a later analysis re-analyzed previously published TCR beta repertoires from around 670 donors and added high-resolution HLA genotyping. In the later analysis, no new phenotypic data were used to find candidate immune exposures; instead, reliance was placed on TCR beta sequences and their occurrence across donors. To decide whether each TCR beta V gene segment behaved as functional or pseudogenic, an earlier analysis of some 600 of the donors relied on high-throughput TCR beta sequencing. Alongside the repertoire data, information on donor age, sex, ethnicity and CMV serostatus was compiled. Genome-wide SNP genotypes for about 60% of the roughly 700 donors were used in a later genetic analysis, which treated that subset as a discovery cohort. All discovery cohort repertoires had been generated on a single sequencing platform. Both class I and class II loci were covered by HLA typing, at four-digit resolution. The number of typed donors differed by locus: about 620-640 for A, B, C, DRB1 and DQB1; 500 to 550 for DQA1; approximately 600 for DPA1; and approximately 450 for DPB1. A handful of DR-DQ haplotypes were handled as single units for association and clustering because linkage in the cohort was strong. Among 300 to 450 genotyped donors of the cohort, an average of 235,054 unique TCR beta nucleotide sequences were sequenced per donor, roughly 20% of them non-productive.

Worth noting for this clone: The antigen it recognizes is unknown. There are no base qualities to consult, and no much larger clone falls within one base.

What the research found in general, with its limitations: In vitro tests confirmed that a few of the cytomegalovirus-associated TCR beta chains recognize cytomegalovirus antigens. Because some donors lacked HLA typing at each locus, the association tests relied only on the typed subset. The authors suggested that the approach could potentially be extended to other disease states and immunological phenotypes. An earlier analysis of roughly 570 of the donors showed that most TCR beta V segments appeared in productive rearrangements either about 87% or about 30% of the time, which broadly matched IMGT annotations. Strong co-occurrence of HLA alleles, especially DR and DQ, made assigning TCR associations to individual alleles difficult. A further reported finding was that TCR beta sequences accurately predicted the HLA-A and HLA-B alleles for most subjects in the first cohort. Presence/absence analyses assumed roughly uniform sequencing depth across donors, an assumption that may not hold. Linkage disequilibrium might explain the correlated functional status among segregating V segments, but an unknown experimental factor could not be ruled out. A later genetic analysis associated a missense DCLRE1C variant with V-gene and J-gene trimming of TCR beta chains, and an independent cohort replicated the association. The earlier analysis of around 600 of the donors excluded 15 to 20 rarely observed V segments, including chromosome 9 orphons, because counts were too low. A later analysis found that most CMV-associated TCR beta chains appeared HLA-restricted, with HLA associations seemingly driven largely by CMV exposure. According to a later analysis, TCR association rates differed among HLA loci, with DRB1 alleles showing the most associated TCRs and HLA-C alleles showing the fewest. Immune exposure information for the cohort was limited to CMV serostatus. Several of the top co-occurrence clusters appeared to be linked to parvovirus B19, influenza, CMV and Epstein-Barr virus, according to a later analysis. Only TCR beta chains were sequenced in this cohort, and the absence of alpha or paired-chain data limited detectable features. The study listed 150 to 200 TCR beta chains as associated with cytomegalovirus. In a later analysis, HLA-associated TCR beta chains were found to be more clonally expanded and to have lower generation probabilities than equally common non-associated chains. The classifier was reported to diagnose cytomegalovirus status with high specificity and sensitivity in both the original and validation cohorts. Some IMGT-functional V segments, including TRBV6-2 and TRBV6-3, could not be told apart with the 87-base-pair reads, so those segments were excluded. Across donors, most TCR sequences were observed very rarely, whereas some public TCRs were present in many individuals. At a false discovery rate of 0.05, a later analysis linked 15,000 to 20,000 TCR beta sequences to specific HLA alleles. A cluster of highly shared sequence variants was judged likely to be a technical artifact of the sequencing pipeline. Compared with the roughly 670-donor mean, donors in an Asian-associated ancestry cluster had fewer N-insertions in productive TCRs, according to a later genetic analysis.

Libraries were constructed by the immunoSEQ multiplex PCR assay. For the multiplex PCR, a mixture combining 60 forward primers for TCR Vbeta segments and 13 reverse primers for TCR Jbeta segments was used. Amplification of the CDR3 region of rearranged TCR beta genes was performed with a multiplex PCR assay on genomic DNA. On the Illumina HiSeq System, the amplified TCR beta libraries were sequenced as 87-base-pair reads. The authors' analysis ran thus. A later analysis tallied 75 million to 95 million unique TCR beta chains across the 700 or so repertoires, and approximately 11 million of those chains were shared by two or more donors. To remove PCR and sequencing errors, raw reads were error-corrected and collapsed into unique sequences using a nearest-neighbor algorithm that merged closely related sequences. CDR3 sequences were aligned to IMGT reference sequences to assign V, D and J gene segments. For a sequence to be retained, at least a six-nucleotide match to both a V gene segment and a J gene segment was required. A rearrangement counted as productive if the CDR3 had no stop codons and remained in frame with V and J, and every other rearrangement counted as non-productive. CDR3 was defined by IMGT convention, running from the second conserved V-encoded cysteine to the conserved J-encoded phenylalanine. Sequences without an unambiguous match to a single V gene segment were excluded from the earlier analysis of 450 to 750 of the donors. In an earlier analysis of several hundred of the donors, V segments were called functional above 56.7% productive rearrangements and were called segregating when the between-donor standard deviation exceeded 5%. A statistical classification framework was built for diagnosing cytomegalovirus status from the catalog of TCR beta chain sequences. A later analysis assigned V and J genes by comparing TCR nucleotide sequences with IMGT/GENE-DB human TR gene sequences. Using the TCRdist pipeline, a later analysis assigned CDR3 sequences along with most-parsimonious VDJ recombination scenarios. In a later analysis, each TCR beta chain was defined by its CDR3 amino acid sequence together with its V-gene family, and reads lacking a unique V-gene family were excluded. To address suspected cross-contamination and a sequencing artifact, a later analysis removed roughly 580 highly shared, low-generation-probability nucleotide sequences. For each public chain, a later analysis derived a clonal expansion index from normalized ranks of inferred template counts within each repertoire. In a later analysis, generation probabilities were computed with a VDJ recombination model fitted to out-of-frame rearrangements, and the resulting probabilities were checked against IGoR. In a later analysis, hypergeometric tests were used to score TCR-TCR, TCR-HLA and TCR-CMV co-occurrence, with a repertoire-size bias correction applied to TCR pairs. False discovery rates were estimated in a later analysis by permuting HLA or CMV assignments 20 times. A later analysis grouped co-occurring TCRs with DBSCAN, adding TCRdist sequence similarity when clustering within HLA-allele-positive subsets. Co-occurrence clustering excluded repertoires with fewer than 30,000 or more than 120,000 public chains, plus five with anomalous nucleotide sharing. Drawn from immuneACCESS, this table holds only the in-frame rearrangements with V and J called that TCRdb kept. Clones are partly lost; checked studies trace under half to an unresolved V gene and leave the rest unexplained. That table furnishes V, J and clone size, whereas the DNA furnished D and trimming. The sample table holds 100,000 to 150,000 clones, of which around 70% were seen once. The ten largest make up 6% to 8% of the sample.

The cohort comprised fewer than 700 healthy bone marrow donors. All cohort members were sampled while nominally healthy, although unrecorded immune exposures were likely present. The donor tested CMV seronegative, placing the donor among the 350 or so seronegative members of the cohort. A peripheral blood sample was provided by each donor, and peripheral blood mononuclear cells were used for TCR beta sequencing. The Qiagen DNeasy Blood Extraction Kit was used to extract genomic DNA from the blood cell samples. The CDR3 sequence holds 16 residues, the cysteine and phenylalanine included. Just the 48-base CDR3 DNA is kept, in frame starting at base 1. Trimming accounts for 7 bases at V and 2 bases at J, while the number of junction bases matched to no gene is 13. Taken from the germline V gene (reference sequence), the CDR1 and CDR2 loops are SEHNR and FQNEAQ.

The sequence links TRBV7-9 to TRBJ1-2, with 7 middle bases fitting TRBD1. The sequenced sample was PBMCs. The source of this sequence is a male donor in good health and CMV-seronegative. The sequenced DNA is TGTGCCAGCAACTCCATTGGAGGACAGGAGAACTATGGCTACACCTTC. The translation is CASNSIGGQENYGYTF.